This T cell receptor beta chain is drawn from a study of PD-L1 blockade in urothelial cancer (dated by TCRdb to between 2016 and 2019). Regarding the complete study: Therapy was started at some point between 2012 and 2014 for all patients, and atezolizumab 1,200 mg was administered intravenously every 3 weeks. Over 28 patients had pretreatment blood TCR-seq, some 25 had at least one posttreatment blood collection, and some 25 had tumor TCR-seq. An ECOG performance status of 0 or 1 was recorded for the patients, and 0 to 3 prior chemotherapy regimens had been received by the patients. An exploratory multi-omic analysis was conducted of the somatic, immune and clinical correlates of response to PD-L1 blockade with atezolizumab in urothelial cancer. In the same patients, pretreatment tumors underwent whole exome sequencing and RNA sequencing in addition to TCR sequencing. Pretreatment tumor samples, along with matched peripheral blood collected serially before and after atezolizumab treatment, underwent TCR sequencing. About 85% of the roughly 29 patients were identified as males with urothelial cancer of bladder origin, and a prior smoking history was reported by 18 of 29 patients. Blood samples were analyzed at two time points: 3 weeks after treatment start (second dose) and 6 weeks after treatment start. Durable clinical benefit meant progression-free survival longer than 6 months, and TCR features were also tested against progression-free and overall survival. Blood samples gave a median of approximately 150,000 T cells and 77,000 or so unique TCRs, with a median clonality of 0.080. About 10 patients achieved durable clinical benefit and approximately 20 did not.

V is pared back by 4 bases and J by 4 bases, with 16 bases lying between the germline termini. The CDR3 measures 15 amino acids from cysteine to phenylalanine. Kept here is only the CDR3 DNA, which spans 45 bases and is read in frame from base 1. The germline V gene supplies CDR1 MGHDK and CDR2 SYGVNS. About this clone itself: Its cognate antigen has yet to be identified. Qualities for individual bases were not recorded, and no much larger clone is one base off.

To estimate absolute template abundance from read counts, synthetic TCR analog templates were spiked into each PCR. The immunoSEQ assay used bias-controlled V and J gene primers to amplify TCRbeta CDR3 regions from genomic DNA. Rearranged TCRbeta segments were sequenced at approximately 20X coverage. The source study handled its data this way. Sequencing errors were corrected by clustering and CDR3s were annotated against IMGT to assign V, D and J genes. Only productive TCRbeta rearrangements were used in downstream analyses, excluding out-of-frame or stop-codon sequences. To compute clonality, Shannon entropy was normalized by the log of the number of unique productive sequences and then subtracted from one. Clones differing between time points or between blood and tumor were identified using Fisher's exact test with Benjamini-Hochberg correction, with an adjusted p below 0.01 applied as the threshold. As stored in TCRdb, this immuneACCESS dataset retains in-frame rearrangements with V and J assigned. A fraction of the clones does not appear; measured against another copy, unresolved V genes explain less than half of the discrepancy, and the remainder lacks a known reason. That table furnishes V, J and clone size, whereas the DNA furnished D and trimming. Counted in this sample were about 130,000 clones; around 86% of them appeared once. The ten top clones hold about 2.4% of the sample.

Results and caveats for the whole study, not just this receptor: A pretreatment peripheral blood TCR clonality below the median was linked to improved progression-free and overall survival. Because the sample size was small (n ≈ 28) and many of the analyses were exploratory, the results are meant to be hypothesis-generating. Patients with durable benefit showed greater expansion of tumor-associated TCR clones in peripheral blood 3 weeks after starting treatment (n ≈ 23, p = 0.022).

Per the publication, the time point label means: peripheral blood 6 weeks after treatment start. The cohort comprised more than 25 patients with locally advanced or metastatic urothelial carcinoma treated at Memorial Sloan Kettering on a trial protocol. Peripheral blood mononuclear cells were collected pretreatment and during treatment, with between 1 and 8 total time points per patient. The Qiagen DNeasy Blood extraction kit was used to purify genomic DNA from total PBMCs and tumor samples. Collected pretreatment and during treatment, PBMCs were isolated and stored as previously described. This material consisted of PBMCs, taken around atezolizumab (anti-PD-L1) treatment. The clonotype comes from a man aged 50 to 59 with urothelial cancer. The chain uses TRBV25-1 and TRBJ1-2, and possibly TRBD1, on 6 matching bases. For the CDR3, the sequence is CASSVKQGEIYGYTF. The base sequence is TGTGCCAGCAGTGTAAAACAGGGAGAAATCTATGGCTACACCTTC.